Listed here are 31 T cell receptor beta chains from one sample, sequenced in a study of blood T cell repertoires in COVID-19. Assay: immunoSEQ multiplex PCR; the TCRdb copy retains only in-frame clones and omits some. The sample has under 250,000 clones, about four fifths seen once. Sequencing was done on a sample of peripheral blood. These receptors all come from a middle-aged woman who had recovered from COVID-19.

The genes are TRBV7-2 and TRBJ2-1; 7 bases agree with TRBD2. The trim removed 5 bases at V and 8 bases at J, leaving 9 bases unmatched. CDR1 and CDR2 from the germline V gene are SGHTA and FQGNSA. The CDR3 is 14 amino acids. CDR3 residues: CASSDSGPYDEQFF. The CDR3 region has the DNA TGTGCCAGCAGCGATAGCGGGCCTTACGATGAGCAGTTCTTC.

This chain uses TRBV5-1 with TRBJ1-6, with D maybe TRBD1 (5 bases). The ends were cut back, 2 bases at V and 7 bases at J, with 10 bases in the middle. CDR1 and CDR2 (germline): SGHRS, YFSETQ. CDR3 length: 14 residues. The CDR3 sequence: CASSFRTPNSPLHF. The CDR3 DNA sequence: TGCGCCAGCAGCTTCCGGACACCGAATTCACCCCTCCACTTT.

This rearrangement joins TRBV2 to TRBJ2-3, with TRBD2 identical over 7 bases. This CDR3 is 16 amino acids long. Germline V CDR1 and CDR2: SNHLY, FYNNEI. With 6 bases clipped from V and 0 bases from J, the junction kept 9 bases outside the gene matches. DNA of the CDR3: TGTGCCAGCAGGGCACTAGCGAGCTCGAGCACAGATACGCAGTATTTT. This gives the protein CASRALASSSTDTQYF.

This chain links TRBV6-5 with TRBJ1-4, with a tentative D call TRBD1 (5 bases). Trimming cost V 2 bases and J 0 bases, with 10 bases left between them. CDR1 is MNHEY, CDR2 SVGAGI, per germline. This CDR3 region has 16 residues. This CDR3 reads CASSYGPTATNEKLFF. For the CDR3, the DNA is TGTGCCAGCAGTTACGGTCCGACAGCAACTAATGAAAAACTGTTTTTT.

The V call is TRBV9, the J call TRBJ2-6, with 7 bases that match TRBD1. Trimming took 4 bases from V and 0 from J; bases not matched to a gene: 10. The CDR3 contains 18 residues. Germline-derived CDR1 and CDR2 are SGDLS and YYNGEE. This chain's CDR3 is CASSPRQGGASGANVLTF. The CDR3 DNA reads as TGTGCCAGCAGCCCCCGACAGGGCGGCGCCTCTGGGGCCAACGTCCTGACTTTC.

This chain uses TRBV19 with TRBJ1-2; no clear D. The CDR3 length is 15 residues. Germline V lookup: CDR1 LNHDA, CDR2 SQIVND (reference sequence). V dropped 6 bases and J dropped 4 bases, with 18 bases sitting between them. CDR3: CASSLEPLSGYGYTF. The CDR3 region has the DNA TGTGCCAGTAGCCTTGAGCCCCTTTCGGGCTATGGCTACACCTTC.

Here the CDR3 reads CASSPGQGGETQYF. Here the CDR3 DNA reads TGTGCCAGCTCACCTGGACAGGGCGGAGAGACCCAGTACTTC. V is TRBV18 and J is TRBJ2-5; TRBD1 matches at 8 bases. The CDR3 covers 14 residues. Germline CDR1 and CDR2: KGHSH and LQKENI. The V gene end was trimmed by 3 bases and the J gene end by 4 bases; junction bases not matched to a gene: 4.

The chain couples TRBV7-9 to TRBJ1-5, with D possibly being TRBD1 (5 bases). Trimming pared 4 bases from V and 2 bases from J, leaving 12 bases between. Germline V CDR1 and CDR2: SEHNR, FQNEAQ (reference sequence). The CDR3 length is 15 residues. The CDR3 DNA follows: TGTGCCAGCAGCTCCCTCGGGGGGGGCAATCAGCCCCAGCATTTT. It translates to CASSSLGGGNQPQHF.

This clone has a handful of counts. The chain links TRBV28 to TRBJ2-3; 10 nucleotides align to TRBD2. The V and J ends lost 3 bases and 6 bases, in that order; junction bases with no gene match: 6. This CDR3 comprises 15 residues. The germline V gene has CDR1 MDHEN and CDR2 SYDVKM. For the CDR3, the DNA is TGTGCCAGCAGTTTCCCCCAACTAGCGGGGGATACGCAGTATTTT. Residues: CASSFPQLAGDTQYF.

The genes are TRBV7-9 and TRBJ1-3; weak D call: TRBD1 (6 bases). Germline V gives CDR1 SEHNR, CDR2 FQNEAQ (reference sequence). This CDR3 region has 16 residues. V was clipped by 5 bases and J by 0 bases, with 14 bases between them. The CDR3 protein is CASSLSPQGSGNTIYF. In DNA form, the CDR3 reads TGTGCCAGCAGCCTATCCCCACAGGGCTCTGGAAACACCATATATTTT.

The rearrangement joins TRBV5-1 to TRBJ2-3; D might be TRBD1 (5 bases). V was shortened by 5 bases and J by 4 bases, with 14 bases between the two germline ends. Germline CDR1 reads SGHRS; CDR2 reads YFSETQ. The length of the CDR3 is 14 residues. The CDR3 spells CASSQGYSSDTQYF. CDR3 bases: TGCGCCAGCAGTCAGGGCTATTCCTCAGATACGCAGTATTTT.

The V call is TRBV18, the J call TRBJ1-4, with TRBD1 matching 7 bases. The CDR3 is 18 residues long. In germline, CDR1 is KGHSH, CDR2 LQKENI. V gave up 2 bases and J gave up 5 bases; unmatched junction bases: 14. CDR3 coding DNA: TGTGCCAGCTCACCAAACCCCCCGATTGGGACAGTGAATGAAAAACTGTTTTTT. Its translation is CASSPNPPIGTVNEKLFF.

The rearrangement joins TRBV6-5 to TRBJ2-5; 7 bases fit TRBD1. The CDR3 is 16 amino acids. Germline V CDR1 and CDR2: MNHEY, SVGAGI. V dropped 0 bases and J dropped 2; count of bases not matched to a gene: 6. The CDR3 bases are TGTGCCAGCAGTTACTCGACAGGGCGGGTACAAGAGACCCAGTACTTC. This translates into CASSYSTGRVQETQYF.

V usage is TRBV10-3 and J usage is TRBJ1-1; 8 bases align to TRBD1. Germline V CDR1 and CDR2: ENHRY, SYGVKD. Trimming at V came to 7 bases and at J to 1 base, leaving 5 bases not matched to a gene. This CDR3 is 14 amino acids long. In DNA form, the CDR3 reads TGTGCCATCACTCCAGACAGGGGGAACACTGAAGCTTTCTTT. This translates into CAITPDRGNTEAFF.

This clone showed up just a few times. The chain recombines TRBV7-9 with TRBJ2-7, with 7 bases aligning to TRBD1. V lost 7 bases, J lost 4 bases, and 13 bases stayed unmatched. Germline lookup yields CDR1 SEHNR and CDR2 FQNEAQ (reference sequence). The CDR3 loop spans 15 amino acids. CDR3 residues: CASTRDSNQGYEQYF. CDR3 nucleotides: TGTGCCAGCACCCGGGACAGTAACCAGGGTTACGAGCAGTACTTC.

This chain joins TRBV5-4 and TRBJ2-5; the match to TRBD1 covers 8 bases. This CDR3 spans 15 amino acids. CDR1 and CDR2 (germline): SGHNT, YYREEE (reference sequence). With 4 bases clipped from V and 6 bases from J, the junction kept 11 bases outside the gene matches. CDR3: CASSRAETGAQTQYF. CDR3 in DNA: TGTGCCAGCAGCCGCGCCGAGACAGGGGCACAGACCCAGTACTTC. Filled out from reference TRBV5-4 and TRBJ2-5, the complete variable domain reads ETGVTQSPTHLIKTRGQQVTLRCSSQSGHNTVSWYQQALGQGPQFIFQYYREEENGRGNFPPRFSGLQFPNYSSELNVNALELDDSALYLCASSRAETGAQTQYFGPGTRLLVL.

The chain uses TRBV20-1 and TRBJ1-2; 7 nucleotides match TRBD1. Germline CDR1 reads DFQATT; CDR2 reads SNEGSKA (reference sequence). CDR3 length: 11 amino acids. This CDR3 is CSERGLYGYTF. The CDR3 coding sequence is TGCAGCGAGAGGGGGCTCTATGGCTACACCTTC.

This rearrangement joins TRBV28 to TRBJ1-5, with TRBD1 identical over 7 bases. With 3 bases clipped from V and 7 bases from J, the junction kept 6 bases outside the gene matches. Germline CDR1 MDHEN, CDR2 SYDVKM. The length of the CDR3 is 14 residues. The CDR3 DNA sequence: TGTGCCAGCAGTTTCGCAGGGGGAGGCCAGCCCCAGCATTTT. Translating gives CASSFAGGGQPQHF.

The genes are TRBV24-1 and TRBJ2-5, with TRBD1 matching over 10 bases. Per the germline V gene, CDR1 is KGHDR and CDR2 is SFDVKD. The CDR3 has 15 amino acids. With 4 bases clipped from V and 5 bases from J, the junction kept 6 bases outside the gene matches. In DNA, the CDR3 is TGTGCCACCAGTGACCCTAGACAGGGGGCGGAGACCCAGTACTTC. Its protein is CATSDPRQGAETQYF.

The rearrangement joins TRBV5-4 to TRBJ1-4; the match to TRBD1 covers 11 bases. The CDR3 totals 16 residues. V trimming: 2 bases; J trimming: 8 bases; junction bases outside the gene matches: 8. CDR1 is SGHNT and CDR2 is YYREEE in the germline V gene (reference sequence). In DNA form, the CDR3 reads TGTGCCAGCAGCTTTCCCCGGGGACAGGGGGACGAAAAACTGTTTTTT. It codes for CASSFPRGQGDEKLFF.

The V call is TRBV28, the J call TRBJ1-2, with D perhaps TRBD1 (6 bases). The CDR3 is 15 residues long. Germline CDR1 MDHEN, CDR2 SYDVKM. V lost 7 bases and J lost 6, with 21 bases in between. DNA for the CDR3: TGTGCCAGCACCGCGGCGGGCGGGGGCGATGATGGCTACACCTTC. It codes for CASTAAGGGDDGYTF.

This chain links TRBV18 with TRBJ2-7; D uncertain. CDR1 KGHSH and CDR2 LQKENI come from the germline V gene. The CDR3 has 14 amino acids. Trimming took off 8 bases at V and 0 bases at J, with 14 bases between the two ends. This chain's CDR3 is CASTTYTGSYEQYF. In DNA, the CDR3 is TGTGCCAGCACTACCTACACCGGCTCCTACGAGCAGTACTTC.

V is TRBV7-3 and J is TRBJ2-1, with TRBD2 matching over 8 bases. Germline V lookup: CDR1 SGHTA, CDR2 FQGTGA. Trimming took 4 bases from V and 1 from J; bases not matched to a gene: 6. The CDR3 spans 16 residues. CDR3 protein: CASSSYSGVSYNEQFF. CDR3 DNA sequence: TGTGCCAGCAGCTCATATAGCGGGGTGTCCTACAATGAGCAGTTCTTC.

The genes are TRBV5-6 and TRBJ2-7, with D tentatively TRBD1 (7 bases). CDR1 SGHDT and CDR2 YYEEEE come from the germline V gene. V gave up 4 bases and J gave up 2 bases, with 10 bases separating them. This CDR3 is 13 amino acids long. In nucleotides, the CDR3 is TGTGCCAGCAGCCCAGGGGGGCCCTACGAGCAGTACTTC. Protein: CASSPGGPYEQYF.

The rearrangement uses TRBV10-2 and TRBJ2-7; 8 positions match TRBD1. The CDR3 runs to 13 residues. V lost 7 bases to trimming and J lost 3 bases; unmatched junction nucleotides: 5. The germline V gene encodes CDR1 WSHSY and CDR2 SAAADI. In nucleotides, the CDR3 is TGCGCCAGCAACAGGGGGACATTCTACGAGCAGTACTTC. Translation: CASNRGTFYEQYF.

The chain couples TRBV7-6 to TRBJ1-2; the D is unclear. There are 15 residues in the CDR3. CDR1 is SGHVS and CDR2 is FNYEAQ in the germline V gene. V gave up 0 bases and J gave up 0 bases, with 8 bases separating them. The CDR3 nucleotides are TGTGCCAGCAGCTTAGCCCCAGAATCTAACTATGGCTACACCTTC. It is translated as CASSLAPESNYGYTF.

In this sample, this clone turned up a few times. J is TRBJ2-5 and V is TRBV7-2; TRBD2 aligns across 7 bases. CDR3 length: 15 amino acids. Germline assignment: CDR1 SGHTA and CDR2 FQGNSA. V lost 1 base and J lost 8; bases outside the gene matches: 10. The CDR3 loop is CASSLGLGGVDTQYF. CDR3 in DNA: TGTGCCAGCAGCTTAGGTCTGGGGGGGGTGGACACCCAGTACTTC.

The V and J genes are TRBV9 and TRBJ2-6, with D tentatively TRBD1 (5 bases). The V end lost 1 base, the J end lost 1 base, and 6 bases lay between the germline ends. Germline V gene lookup returns CDR1 SGDLS and CDR2 YYNGEE. This CDR3 has 15 amino acids. In DNA, the CDR3 is TGTGCCAGCAGCGTACAGGGTTCTGGGGCCAACGTCCTGACTTTC. Encoded protein: CASSVQGSGANVLTF. Full variable domain (outside the CDR3, taken from reference TRBV9 and TRBJ2-6): DSGVTQTPKHLITATGQRVTLRCSPRSGDLSVYWYQQSLDQGLQFLIQYYNGEERAKGNILERFSAQQFPDLHSELNLSSLELGDSALYFCASSVQGSGANVLTFGAGSRLTVL.

The chain links TRBV6-1 to TRBJ1-5; 8 nucleotides match TRBD1. CDR1 MNHNS and CDR2 SASEGT come from the germline V gene. J lost 2 bases, V lost 2 bases, and 8 bases had no gene match. The CDR3 is 17 amino acids. CDR3 residues: CASSEKADRVGNQPQHF. The CDR3 nucleotides are TGTGCCAGCAGTGAAAAGGCGGACAGGGTCGGCAATCAGCCCCAGCATTTT.

This sequence joins TRBV2 and TRBJ1-3, with 9 bases lining up with TRBD1. J was trimmed by 4 bases and V by 8 bases; bases with no gene match: 6. The CDR3 covers 14 residues. Germline V lookup: CDR1 SNHLY, CDR2 FYNNEI. CDR3 loop: CASETGGGGNTIYF. The CDR3, as DNA: TGTGCCAGCGAGACAGGGGGAGGCGGAAACACCATATATTTT.

The V gene is TRBV20-1, the J gene TRBJ2-5; no firm D call. There are 10 residues in the CDR3. CDR1 DFQATT and CDR2 SNEGSKA come from the germline V gene (reference sequence). V gave up 5 bases and J gave up 7 bases, with 8 bases separating them. The CDR3 sequence: CSAVRGTQYF. CDR3 DNA sequence: TGCAGTGCTGTAAGAGGGACCCAGTACTTC.